This T cell receptor beta chain came from a study of PD-1 blockade in classical Hodgkin lymphoma. Notes on the study in general: Whoever responded completely had baseline diversity much like that seen in newly diagnosed patients. Newly diagnosed patients were said to have less baseline TCR diversity than healthy donors did.

Following autologous stem cell transplantation, relapse occurred in every patient, and exposure to brentuximab vedotin varied. CD4+ T cells were purified from thawed PBMCs by magnetic negative selection. Best responses were complete response, partial response or progressive disease. V lost 0 bases, J lost 5 bases, and 3 bases stayed unmatched. CDR3 size: 15 residues. Germline assignment: CDR1 SGHDT and CDR2 YYEEEE. Profiling relied on immunoSEQ multiplex PCR, and the TCRdb table lists in-frame clones only, not all of them. The sample has around 9,200 clones; 80% to 85% are singletons. Points on this clone: As yet, its antigen is unknown.

This sequence was found in a human donor with classical Hodgkin lymphoma. The sample in question was CD4+ T cells from blood, obtained at baseline. The chain recombines TRBV5-6 with TRBJ1-5; 9 nucleotides align to TRBD1. The CDR3 here is CASSLGDRAHQPQHF. CDR3 bases: TGTGCCAGCAGCTTGGGGGACAGGGCACATCAGCCCCAGCATTTT.